The source of this TCR beta chain is a study of blood T cell repertoires in COVID-19. Across the whole study: The United States, Italy and Spain were the sources of the acute and convalescent COVID-19 samples.

In the original analysis: Cell counts per sample came from amplifying reference gene primers. Only in-frame clones appear in the TCRdb table, and some are missing; sequencing was by immunoSEQ multiplex PCR. The V and J calls and clone size are taken from that table; D and trimming were inferred from the DNA. The table includes around 77,000 clones, around 76% detected once. The CDR3 sequence is 15 residues long. Germline CDR1 is MNHNY and CDR2 is SVGAGI (reference sequence). Trimming removed 2 bases from V and 1 base from J, with 11 bases in between. The clonotype was recovered from a human donor in a cohort sampled during active COVID-19. The chain carries TRBV6-6 and TRBJ1-1, with D possibly TRBD1 on 6 matching bases. The material sequenced was peripheral blood. CDR3 sequence: CASSYVNRENTEAFF. The CDR3 bases are TGTGCCAGCAGTTACGTTAACAGGGAGAACACTGAAGCTTTCTTT.